These 6 T cell receptor beta chains came from one sample sequenced in a study of neurological immune-mediated disorders. TCRdb re-called the 5' RACE reads with MiXCR, one entry per CDR3 protein. This table holds some 19,000 distinct CDR3 sequences, approximately 15% found once. Sequenced input: CD8+ T cells from blood. The source is a young woman with multiple sclerosis.

At least ten counts were recorded for this clonotype. The chain has TRBV9 and TRBJ2-1; D might be TRBD2 (5 bases). CDR1 and CDR2 (germline): SGDLS, YYNGEE. Trimming stripped 0 bases from V and 0 bases from J, with 22 bases between. This CDR3 contains 20 residues. CDR3 residues: CASSVEGGPPRGSSYNEQFF. DNA of the CDR3: TGTGCCAGCAGCGTAGAGGGCGGGCCACCCCGAGGAAGCTCCTACAATGAGCAGTTCTTC.

This chain uses TRBV9 with TRBJ1-1; tentatively, D is TRBD1 (6 bases). CDR3 size: 14 residues. Trimming removed 2 bases from V and 5 bases from J, with 13 bases in between. The germline CDR1 and CDR2 sequences are SGDLS and YYNGEE. For the CDR3, the DNA is TGTGCCAGCAGCGTCCTCCCCCAGGGGACTGAAGCTTTCTTT. Translated, it gives CASSVLPQGTEAFF.

This clonotype was observed a few times. The V gene is TRBV5-1, the J gene TRBJ2-5, with 7 bases matching TRBD1. This CDR3 has 16 residues. Germline CDR1 is SGHRS and CDR2 is YFSETQ. The trim removed 2 bases at V and 2 bases at J, leaving 9 bases unmatched. CDR3 residues: CASSFGGTTGQETQYF. Here the CDR3 DNA reads TGCGCCAGCAGCTTTGGTGGGACGACAGGGCAAGAGACCCAGTACTTC.

By sample share, this clonotype is medium-sized. The gene calls are TRBV20-1 and TRBJ2-7, with D possibly TRBD1 on 6 matching bases. Germline CDR1 and CDR2: DFQATT and SNEGSKA (reference sequence). Trimming shortened V by 0 bases and J by 0 bases, and 12 bases separated the two germline ends. The CDR3 totals 15 residues. In DNA, the CDR3 is TGCAGTGCTAGAGACAGGTTGGGGGCCTCCTACGAGCAGTACTTC. It is translated as CSARDRLGASYEQYF.

This clonotype was counted ten times or more. The V and J genes are TRBV6-1 and TRBJ1-2; no reliable D call. The V and J ends lost 3 bases and 4 bases respectively, with 6 bases between them. Per germline, CDR1 MNHNS and CDR2 SASEGT. The length of the CDR3 is 12 residues. The CDR3 loop reads CASSDTVYGYTF. CDR3 sequence (DNA): TGTGCCAGCAGTGATACAGTCTATGGCTACACCTTC.

This clonotype came up many times. The V call is TRBV20-1, the J call TRBJ1-2; no clear D gene. The germline V gene encodes CDR1 DFQATT and CDR2 SNEGSKA (reference sequence). The CDR3 contains 13 residues. V was pared by 4 bases and J by 4 bases, with 13 bases between. The CDR3 loop is CSAMPGHLYGYTF. CDR3 DNA sequence: TGCAGTGCTATGCCAGGTCACCTCTATGGCTACACCTTC.